This T cell receptor beta chain was found in a study of blood T cells in healthy people across ages. Ten milliliters of peripheral blood were drawn from each donor into EDTA-treated tubes. This clonotype was seen at least ten times. The antigen is not known. General study findings and limits: Total diversity from one million sequenced T cells was likely underestimated.

Combining a sample-barcoded 5' primer with a J-beta primer mix, a second PCR ran for roughly 7 to 11 cycles. Through a template-switch adaptor with 12 random nucleotides, each cDNA molecule received a tag. TCRdb re-derived calls from the 5' RACE reads in MiXCR, one entry per CDR3 protein. The top ten hold about 18% of the sample, which has approximately 810,000 distinct CDR3 sequences, 25% to 30% seen once. The clonotype comes from a woman of 80 years or more in good health. The sequenced material came from blood.

CDR3 amino acids: CASSPRDPGNYGYTF. DNA of the CDR3: TGCGCCAGCAGCCCTCGGGACCCTGGAAACTATGGCTACACCTTC. This chain uses TRBV5-1 with TRBJ1-2; D is perhaps TRBD1 (5 bases). Germline V gene sequence: CDR1 SGHRS, CDR2 YFSETQ. V lost 4 bases to trimming and J lost 2 bases, with 15 bases between them. The CDR3 is 15 amino acids.